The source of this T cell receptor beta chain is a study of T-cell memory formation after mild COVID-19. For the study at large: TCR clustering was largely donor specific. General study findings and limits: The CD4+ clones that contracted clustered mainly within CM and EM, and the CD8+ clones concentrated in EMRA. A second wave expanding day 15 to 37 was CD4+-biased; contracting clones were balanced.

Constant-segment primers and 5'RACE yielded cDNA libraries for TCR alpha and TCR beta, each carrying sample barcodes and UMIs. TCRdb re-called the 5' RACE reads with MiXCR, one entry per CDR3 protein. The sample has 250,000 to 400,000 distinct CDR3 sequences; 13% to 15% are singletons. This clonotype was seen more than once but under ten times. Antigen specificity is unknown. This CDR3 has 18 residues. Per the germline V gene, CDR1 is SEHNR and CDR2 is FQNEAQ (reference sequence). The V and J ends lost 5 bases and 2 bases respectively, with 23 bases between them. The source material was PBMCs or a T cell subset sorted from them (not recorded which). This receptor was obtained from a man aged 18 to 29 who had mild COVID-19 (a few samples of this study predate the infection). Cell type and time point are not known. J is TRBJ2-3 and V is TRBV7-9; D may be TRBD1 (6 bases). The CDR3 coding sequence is TGTGCCAGCAGCCCGTTACGAGGCCAGGGGAAAGACACAGATACGCAGTATTTT. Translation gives CASSPLRGQGKDTDTQYF.